The rows below give T cell receptor beta chains drawn from one sample of a study of T cell repertoires in cytomegalovirus infection. Via MiXCR, TCRdb re-called the reads, giving one row per CDR3 protein. The repertoire has more than 650,000 distinct CDR3 sequences, 35% to 40% of them found once; the top ten carry roughly 2.8%. Material for sequencing was PBMCs. The origin of the receptors is a human donor in good health (CMV status not recorded). Some clones in this sample may be carry-over from other donors' samples. CDR3s include the opening cysteine and the closing phenylalanine or tryptophan. The D gene is left open where the match is weak. Some rows mark clone size as missing; the rest say once, few, many or name a class of expanded clone.

cdr3_nt cdr3_aa clone_size v_call d_call j_call
TGTGCAAGCAGCCCACCACAGGGAGATGATTTCTTT CASSPPQGDDFF NA TRBV7-2 NA TRBJ1-1
TGTGCCAGCAGCTTAGTAGCAGGGGCCAGGGAGACCGACACAGATACGCAGTATTTT CASSLVAGARETDTDTQYF NA TRBV7-6 NA TRBJ2-3
TGTGCCAGTAGTATGAGGACAGATACGCAGTATTTT CASSMRTDTQYF few TRBV19 NA TRBJ2-3
TGTGCCAGCAGCTTAGGAGTGGGGGGCAGTTACACCGGGGAGCTGTTTTTT CASSLGVGGSYTGELFF NA TRBV5-4 NA TRBJ2-2
TGCGCCAGCACCCTGGACAGGGGGAGCGAGCAGTACTTC CASTLDRGSEQYF NA TRBV5-1 TRBD1 TRBJ2-7
TGTGCCAGCGACAGGGGGAGGTCAGATACGCAGTATTTT CASDRGRSDTQYF NA TRBV28 TRBD1 TRBJ2-3
TGCAGTGCTCGAGGGACAGGGGTACGGGGCGAGCAGTACTTC CSARGTGVRGEQYF few TRBV20-1 TRBD1 TRBJ2-7
TGTGCCAGCAGAGGGACTAGGGACAATGAGCAGTTCTTC CASRGTRDNEQFF few TRBV7-9 TRBD2 TRBJ2-1
TGTGCCAGCAGCTTGGACGGACTAGCAGATACGCAGTATTTT CASSLDGLADTQYF many TRBV7-2 TRBD2 TRBJ2-3
TGTGCCTCAACCGGGACAAACACCGGGGAGCTGTTTTTT CASTGTNTGELFF few TRBV12-3/TRBV12-4 NA TRBJ2-2
TGTGCCAGCAGCTTGGGGGGGCCAGGGAACGTAGATACGCAGTATTTT CASSLGGPGNVDTQYF NA TRBV5-4 NA TRBJ2-3
TGCAGTGGAATAAGGGGGAACACTGAAGCTTTCTTT CSGIRGNTEAFF NA TRBV20-1 NA TRBJ1-1
TGCGCCAGCAGCCAAGTAGGGGTGGTGCACTATGGCTACACCTTC CASSQVGVVHYGYTF many TRBV4-1 NA TRBJ1-2
TGTGCCAGCAGCTTCGTAGCGGACGGCCGCGAGCAGTACTTC CASSFVADGREQYF NA TRBV7-2 NA TRBJ2-7
TGTGCCAGCAGCCAGTGGGGTACTAGCGGGAGGGCCCCCGGCACAGATACGCAGTATTTT CASSQWGTSGRAPGTDTQYF many TRBV7-2 TRBD2 TRBJ2-3
TGTGCCAGCAGCCCTACGGGCTCAGTGGGCGCAGATACGCAGTATTTT CASSPTGSVGADTQYF NA TRBV7-1 NA TRBJ2-3
TGTGCCAGCAGTCGGGACAGGCGCACAGATACGCAGTATTTT CASSRDRRTDTQYF few TRBV27 TRBD1 TRBJ2-3
TGCGCCAGCAGCTTGAGTGGACAGGGGGCCTCTGGGGCCAACGTCCTGACTTTC CASSLSGQGASGANVLTF NA TRBV5-1 TRBD1 TRBJ2-6
TGCAGTGCTAGTCCCCAGGGCAATCAGCCCCAGCATTTT CSASPQGNQPQHF NA TRBV20-1 NA TRBJ1-5
TGTGCCACCAGCAGTAACATGAAAGACCCAGGTTATTTT CATSSNMKDPGYF NA TRBV15 NA TRBJ1-3
TGTGCCAGCAGGGTGTTGATGGGCGAGCAGTACTTC CASRVLMGEQYF NA TRBV28 NA TRBJ2-7
TGTGCCAGCAGGATGTCTAAGGGCACACTTAATGAAAAACTGTTTTTT CASRMSKGTLNEKLFF few TRBV27 NA TRBJ1-4
TGTGCCAGCACCTCCCACCCGGGGTCTGGAAACACCATATATTTT CASTSHPGSGNTIYF NA TRBV2 NA TRBJ1-3
TGTGCCAGCAGCCAACCGGGGCAGGAGCAGTACTTC CASSQPGQEQYF NA TRBV3-1 NA TRBJ2-7
TGTGCCAGCAGCTTAGTTCTCAGGCCCGTTTCACCCCTCCACTTT CASSLVLRPVSPLHF few TRBV7-2 NA TRBJ1-6
TGTGCCAGCAGCGTCGCAGAGACCTACGAGCAGTACTTC CASSVAETYEQYF many TRBV7-2 NA TRBJ2-7
TGTGCCACCAGTGATCCTACAACGACCTACGAGCAGTACTTC CATSDPTTTYEQYF NA TRBV24-1 NA TRBJ2-7
TGTGCCAGTAGTATGGACTCCTTCGGGGAGCAGTTCTTC CASSMDSFGEQFF NA TRBV19 NA TRBJ2-1
TGTGCCAGCAGCTTATTGGGGGGTCAAGAGACCCAGTACTTC CASSLLGGQETQYF many TRBV7-6 NA TRBJ2-5
TGTGCCAGCAACGGACAGGCTCGGGATGAGCAGTTCTTC CASNGQARDEQFF few TRBV7-8 TRBD1 TRBJ2-1
TGTGCCCGCAGTGAACTGGGTCCGACGACTGAAGCTTTCTTT CARSELGPTTEAFF NA TRBV6-1 NA TRBJ1-1
TGTGCCAGCAGCTTAGCGCTAAGGGGGAACTCCGGAGGGTTCTTC CASSLALRGNSGGFF NA TRBV7-2 NA TRBJ2-1
TGTGCCAGTACCCTGGGGACTAGCGGGACGAATGAGCAGTTCTTC CASTLGTSGTNEQFF NA TRBV19 TRBD2 TRBJ2-1
TGTGCCAGCAGCCCCCAACCAAGCGGCGATGAGCAGTTCTTC CASSPQPSGDEQFF NA TRBV9 NA TRBJ2-1
TGTGCCAGCAGCCAAGGACAGGGAATTCGTCCAGATACGCAGTATTTT CASSQGQGIRPDTQYF few TRBV14 TRBD1 TRBJ2-3
TGTGCCAGCAGCTTAGAGATCGTAGGACACGAGCAGTACTTC CASSLEIVGHEQYF few TRBV7-2 NA TRBJ2-7
TGTGCCAGCAAAAGTCCTAATGAAAAACTGTTTTTT CASKSPNEKLFF once TRBV2 NA TRBJ1-4
TGTGCCAGCAGCCGTATCGCTAGCGGGGGGCTGGAGACCCAGTACTTC CASSRIASGGLETQYF NA TRBV7-9 TRBD2 TRBJ2-5
TGCGCCAGCAGCCAAGATGCGGGACAGATAAATGAAAACCTGTTTTTT CASSQDAGQINENLFF NA TRBV4-1 TRBD1 TRBJ1-4
TGTGCCAGCAGCTCTAGACAGGGAGGGAGACAAGAGACCCAGTACTTC CASSSRQGGRQETQYF NA TRBV7-8 NA TRBJ2-5
TGTGCCAGCAGTGAAGGTCGTGCCGATGAGCAGTTCTTC CASSEGRADEQFF NA TRBV2 NA TRBJ2-1
TGCGCCACCGGGACACCCGGGGCCAACGTCCTGACTTTC CATGTPGANVLTF few TRBV5-1 NA TRBJ2-6
TGCGCCAGCAGCCAACAGGGGTCTTGGGAGCAGTTCTTC CASSQQGSWEQFF few TRBV4-1 NA TRBJ2-1
TGTGCCAGCAGCTTAGCGCGCACGGGACAGGGTTTTCATTCACCCCTCCACTTT CASSLARTGQGFHSPLHF NA TRBV7-9 TRBD1 TRBJ1-6
TGTGCCAGCAGTCCTTCTGGGACAGGGGGCTATCAGCCCCAGCATTTT CASSPSGTGGYQPQHF NA TRBV6-1 TRBD1 TRBJ1-5
TGTGCCAGCAGTTCGGGAATACAGGGGGCGCGGTACTATGGCTACACCTTC CASSSGIQGARYYGYTF NA TRBV28 TRBD1 TRBJ1-2
TGTGCCAGCAGCCGGGAGAACCCCGGGGAGCTGTTTTTT CASSRENPGELFF NA TRBV28 NA TRBJ2-2
TGTGCCAGCAGGTGGACTAGCAGACTTCAAGAGACCCAGTACTTC CASRWTSRLQETQYF NA TRBV28 TRBD2 TRBJ2-5